This is a list of T cell receptor beta chains from one sample in a study of blood T cell repertoires in COVID-19. The method was immunoSEQ multiplex PCR; TCRdb's version includes in-frame clones alone and lacks a portion of them. In the table there are over 200,000 clones, around 80% of which are singletons. Material: peripheral blood. The origin of the receptors is a human donor in a cohort sampled during active COVID-19. Each CDR3 is given without its conserved first and last residue.

v_gene	j_gene	CDR3aa
TRBV19	TRBJ2-4	ASRPQRAVAKNIQY
TRBV9	TRBJ1-1	ASSVDMNTEAF
TRBV6-6	TRBJ2-1	ASSSPPREGKF
TRBV7-2	TRBJ2-5	ASSRDSTETQY
TRBV27	TRBJ2-7	ASSLFQGYEQY
TRBV4-1	TRBJ2-5	ASSQGSGPRGTQY
TRBV6-2/TRBV6-3	TRBJ2-7	ASSQGQGGD
TRBV27	TRBJ2-7	ASGKGIAYEQY
TRBV11-2	TRBJ1-1	ASSLRQTSTEAF
TRBV7-6	TRBJ2-7	ASSLLAGTLDEQY
TRBV7-9	TRBJ1-6	ASSPAGGLNSPLH
TRBV13	TRBJ1-6	ASSLFQGRSPLH
TRBV2	TRBJ2-1	ASSETRTSGSGYNEQF
TRBV3-1/TRBV3-2	TRBJ2-7	ASSQDNILGEQY
TRBV7-2	TRBJ2-1	ASSLYVRGSSYNEQF
TRBV21-1	TRBJ2-3	ASITGADTQY
TRBV7-2	TRBJ2-7	ASSLAGPLGGSYEQY
TRBV5-6	TRBJ2-2	ASSLARQAYTGELF
TRBV6-1	TRBJ2-6	ASSDWSGRATGANVLT
TRBV28	TRBJ1-5	ASRTGTPGVQPQH
TRBV28	TRBJ1-1	ASSLQDLSEAF
TRBV14	TRBJ1-2	ASSQGGLSAGYT
TRBV27	TRBJ1-2	ASRDPGQGYT
TRBV25-1	TRBJ2-7	ASSIREHEQY
TRBV5-4	TRBJ1-2	ASSLVAGGAGGYT
TRBV27	TRBJ2-1	ASSRDAGTFYNEQF
TRBV7-9	TRBJ1-3	ASSFLGAEGNTIY
TRBV28	TRBJ1-1	ASSPHAALNTEAF
TRBV5-1	TRBJ2-3	ASSTSGSTDTQY
TRBV5-4	TRBJ1-1	ASSLYHTEAF
TRBV21-1	TRBJ2-3	ASSQGTDTQY
TRBV28	TRBJ1-5	ASSFRDRVVQPQH
TRBV28	TRBJ1-5	ASRREDQPQH
TRBV30	TRBJ1-5	AWTPRGRGNQPQH
TRBV5-6	TRBJ2-7	ASSSRLGLAGAQTYEQY
TRBV18	TRBJ1-1	ASSPGGNTEAF
TRBV20-1	TRBJ2-1	SASRRSSASSYNEQF
TRBV7-9	TRBJ1-4	ASSLTGSNEKLF
TRBV5-1	TRBJ2-7	ASSLAYHGLYEQY
TRBV9	TRBJ2-7	ASSAGTTSYEQY
TRBV11-1	TRBJ2-5	ASRSYSETQY
TRBV27	TRBJ2-3	ASSDRGAGDTQY
TRBV7-3	TRBJ1-1	ASSLIRYTEAF